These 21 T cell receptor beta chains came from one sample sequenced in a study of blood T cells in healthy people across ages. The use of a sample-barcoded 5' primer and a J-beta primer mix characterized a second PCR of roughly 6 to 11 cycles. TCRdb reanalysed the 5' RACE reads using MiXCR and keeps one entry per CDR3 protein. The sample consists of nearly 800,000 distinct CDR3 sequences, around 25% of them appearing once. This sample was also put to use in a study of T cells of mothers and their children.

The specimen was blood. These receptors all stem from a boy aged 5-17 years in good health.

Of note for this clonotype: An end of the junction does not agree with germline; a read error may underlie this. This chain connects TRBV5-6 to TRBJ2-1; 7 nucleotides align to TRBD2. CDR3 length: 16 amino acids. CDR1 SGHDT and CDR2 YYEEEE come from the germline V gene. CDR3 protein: CASSLGRGSSYNAQFF. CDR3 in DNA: TGTGCCAGCAGCTTGGGCCGCGGGAGCTCCTACAATGCGCAGTTCTTC.

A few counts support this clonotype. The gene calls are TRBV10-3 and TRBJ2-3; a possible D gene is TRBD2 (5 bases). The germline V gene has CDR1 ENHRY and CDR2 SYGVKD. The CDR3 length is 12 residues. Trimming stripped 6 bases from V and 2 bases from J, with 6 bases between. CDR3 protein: CAIRDSTDTQYF. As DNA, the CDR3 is TGTGCCATCAGGGACTCCACAGATACGCAGTATTTT.

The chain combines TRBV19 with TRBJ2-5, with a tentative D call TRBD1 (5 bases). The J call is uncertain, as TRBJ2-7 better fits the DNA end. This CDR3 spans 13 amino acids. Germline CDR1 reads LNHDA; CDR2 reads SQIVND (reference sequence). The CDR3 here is CASSFRVSDEQYF. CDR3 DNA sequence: TGTGCCAGTAGTTTCAGGGTTTCGGACGAGCAGTACTTC.

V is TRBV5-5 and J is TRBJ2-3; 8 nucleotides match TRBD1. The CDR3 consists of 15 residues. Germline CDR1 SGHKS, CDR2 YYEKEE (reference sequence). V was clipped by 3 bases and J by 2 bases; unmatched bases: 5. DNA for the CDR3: TGTGCCAGCAGCTCGGGACAGGACGACACAGATACGCAGTATTTT. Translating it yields CASSSGQDDTDTQYF.

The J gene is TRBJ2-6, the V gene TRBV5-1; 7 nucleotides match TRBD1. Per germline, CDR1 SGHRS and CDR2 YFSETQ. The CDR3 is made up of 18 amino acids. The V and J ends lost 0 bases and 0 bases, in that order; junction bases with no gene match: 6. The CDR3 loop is CASSLAWTGDSGANVLTF. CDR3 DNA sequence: TGCGCCAGCAGCTTGGCCTGGACAGGAGACTCTGGGGCCAACGTCCTGACTTTC.

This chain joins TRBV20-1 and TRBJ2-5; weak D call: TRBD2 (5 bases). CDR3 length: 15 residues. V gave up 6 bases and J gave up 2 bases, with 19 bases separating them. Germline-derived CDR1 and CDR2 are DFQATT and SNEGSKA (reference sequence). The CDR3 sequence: CSADRAATLQETQYF. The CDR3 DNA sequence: TGCAGTGCCGACCGAGCGGCCACCTTACAAGAGACCCAGTACTTC.

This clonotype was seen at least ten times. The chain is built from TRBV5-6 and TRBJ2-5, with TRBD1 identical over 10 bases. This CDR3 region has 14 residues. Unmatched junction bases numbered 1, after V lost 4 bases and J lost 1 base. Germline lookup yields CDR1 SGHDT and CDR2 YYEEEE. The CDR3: CASSRTGGQETQYF. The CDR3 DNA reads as TGTGCCAGCAGCCGGACAGGGGGCCAAGAGACCCAGTACTTC. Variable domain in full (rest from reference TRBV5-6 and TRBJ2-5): DAGVTQSPTHLIKTRGQQVTLRCSPKSGHDTVSWYQQALGQGPQFIFQYYEEEERQRGNFPDRFSGHQFPNYSSELNVNALLLGDSALYLCASSRTGGQETQYFGPGTRLLVL.

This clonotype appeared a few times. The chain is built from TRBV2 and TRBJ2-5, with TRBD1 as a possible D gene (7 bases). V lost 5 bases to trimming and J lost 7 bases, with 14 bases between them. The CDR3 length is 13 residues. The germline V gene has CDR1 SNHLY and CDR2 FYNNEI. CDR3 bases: TGTGCCAGCAGTCCGGACAGGAGGGGGACCCAGTACTTC. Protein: CASSPDRRGTQYF. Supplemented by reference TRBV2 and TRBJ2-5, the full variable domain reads EPEVTQTPSHQVTQMGQEVILRCVPISNHLYFYWYRQILGQKVEFLVSFYNNEISEKSEIFDDQFSVERPDGSNFTLKIRSTKLEDSAMYFCASSPDRRGTQYFGPGTRLLVL.

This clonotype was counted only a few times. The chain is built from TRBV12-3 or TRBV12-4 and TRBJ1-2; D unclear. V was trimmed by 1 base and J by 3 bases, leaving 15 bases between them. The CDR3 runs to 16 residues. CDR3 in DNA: TGTGCCAGCAGTTTAGGTACAGAGGCTTCTGACTATGGCTACACCTTC. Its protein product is CASSLGTEASDYGYTF.

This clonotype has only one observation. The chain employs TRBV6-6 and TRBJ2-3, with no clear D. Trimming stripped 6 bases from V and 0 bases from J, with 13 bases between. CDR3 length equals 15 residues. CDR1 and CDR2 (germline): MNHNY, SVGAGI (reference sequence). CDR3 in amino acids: CASSQAVSSTDTQYF. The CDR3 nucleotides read TGTGCCAGCAGCCAGGCAGTGAGTAGCACAGATACGCAGTATTTT.

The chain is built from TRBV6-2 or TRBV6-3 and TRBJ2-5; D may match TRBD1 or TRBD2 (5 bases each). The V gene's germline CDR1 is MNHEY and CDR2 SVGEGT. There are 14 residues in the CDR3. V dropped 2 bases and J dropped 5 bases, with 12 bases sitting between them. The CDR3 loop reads CASSYILGTETQYF. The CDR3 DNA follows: TGTGCCAGCAGTTACATATTAGGGACGGAGACCCAGTACTTC.

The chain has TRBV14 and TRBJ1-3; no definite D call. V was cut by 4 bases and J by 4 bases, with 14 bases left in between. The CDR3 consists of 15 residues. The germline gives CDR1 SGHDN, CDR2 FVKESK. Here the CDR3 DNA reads TGTGCCAGCAGCCTCCGTGAGACCCCAGGAAACACCATATATTTT. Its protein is CASSLRETPGNTIYF.

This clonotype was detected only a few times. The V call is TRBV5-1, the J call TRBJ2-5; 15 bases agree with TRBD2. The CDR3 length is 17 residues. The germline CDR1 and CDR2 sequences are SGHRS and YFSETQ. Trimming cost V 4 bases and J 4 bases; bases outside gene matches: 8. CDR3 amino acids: CASSTGLAGGQGETQYF. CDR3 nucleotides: TGCGCCAGCAGCACCGGACTAGCGGGGGGGCAGGGAGAGACCCAGTACTTC.

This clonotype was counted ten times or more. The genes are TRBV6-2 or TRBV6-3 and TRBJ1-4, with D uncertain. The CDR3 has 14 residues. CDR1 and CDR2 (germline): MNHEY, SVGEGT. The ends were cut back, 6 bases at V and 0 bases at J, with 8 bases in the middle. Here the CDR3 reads CASRRTATNEKLFF. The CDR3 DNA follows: TGTGCCAGCAGAAGGACGGCAACTAATGAAAAACTGTTTTTT.

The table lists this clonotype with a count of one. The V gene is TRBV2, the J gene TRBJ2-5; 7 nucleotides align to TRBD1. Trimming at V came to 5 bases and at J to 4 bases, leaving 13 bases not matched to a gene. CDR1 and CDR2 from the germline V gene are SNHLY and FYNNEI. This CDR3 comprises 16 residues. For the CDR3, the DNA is TGTGCCAGCAGTCTATCCCCTTACAGGGGAATAGAGACCCAGTACTTC. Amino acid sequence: CASSLSPYRGIETQYF.

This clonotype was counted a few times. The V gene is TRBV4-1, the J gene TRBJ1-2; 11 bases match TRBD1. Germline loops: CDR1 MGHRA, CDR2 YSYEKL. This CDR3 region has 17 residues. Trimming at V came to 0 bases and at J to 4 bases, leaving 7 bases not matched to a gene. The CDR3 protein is CASSQDTGQGVAYGYTF. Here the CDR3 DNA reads TGCGCCAGCAGCCAAGATACGGGACAGGGGGTTGCCTATGGCTACACCTTC.

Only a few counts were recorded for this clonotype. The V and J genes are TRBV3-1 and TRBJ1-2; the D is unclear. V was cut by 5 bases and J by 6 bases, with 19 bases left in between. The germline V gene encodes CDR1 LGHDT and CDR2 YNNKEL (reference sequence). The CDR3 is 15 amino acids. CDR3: CASSTRAYDTDGYTF. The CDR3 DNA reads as TGTGCCAGCAGCACGCGGGCTTATGATACCGATGGCTACACCTTC.

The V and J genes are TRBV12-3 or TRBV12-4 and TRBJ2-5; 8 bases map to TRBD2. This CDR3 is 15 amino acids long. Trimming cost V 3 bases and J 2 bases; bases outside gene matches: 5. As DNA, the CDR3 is TGTGCCAGCAGTTTCGCGGGAGGTGGGCAAGAGACCCAGTACTTC. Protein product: CASSFAGGGQETQYF.

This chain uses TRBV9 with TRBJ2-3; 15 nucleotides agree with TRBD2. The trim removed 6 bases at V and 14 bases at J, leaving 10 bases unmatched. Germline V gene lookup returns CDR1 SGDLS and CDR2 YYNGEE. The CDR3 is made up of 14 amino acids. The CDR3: CASNIGTSGGPMYF. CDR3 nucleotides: TGTGCCAGCAACATTGGGACTAGCGGGGGGCCCATGTATTTT.

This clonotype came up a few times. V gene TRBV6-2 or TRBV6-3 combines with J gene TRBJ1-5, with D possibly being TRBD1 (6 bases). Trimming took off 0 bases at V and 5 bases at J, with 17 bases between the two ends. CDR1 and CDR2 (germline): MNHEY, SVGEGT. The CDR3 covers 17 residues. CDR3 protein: CASSYSFQGTNDQPQHF. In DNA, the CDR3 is TGTGCCAGCAGTTACTCTTTCCAGGGGACAAACGATCAGCCCCAGCATTTT.

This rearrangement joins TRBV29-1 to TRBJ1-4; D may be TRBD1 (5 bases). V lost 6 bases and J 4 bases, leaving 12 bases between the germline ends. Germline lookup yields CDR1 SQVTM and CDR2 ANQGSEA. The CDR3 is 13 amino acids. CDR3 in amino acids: CSVRNGGNEKLFF. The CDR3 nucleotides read TGCAGCGTCAGGAACGGGGGTAATGAAAAACTGTTTTTT.